Below, 9 T cell receptor beta chains from the same sample are listed, as sequenced in a study of CD8+ T cells in alopecia areata. Treatment denoted: oral pan-JAK inhibitor, 5-10 mg twice daily. Following RNA extraction, reverse transcription yielded cDNA that acted as the sequencing template. Sequencing was performed with immunoSEQ multiplex PCR; in TCRdb, only in-frame clones are kept and a portion is missing. The table lists 200,000 to 250,000 clones, 50% to 60% of them singletons. The sample was CD4+ T cells sorted from blood, taken at week 4, from a patient treated with tofacitinib. These receptors all stem from a human donor with alopecia areata.

J is TRBJ2-3 and V is TRBV5-1; TRBD2 aligns across 9 bases. Germline V CDR1 and CDR2: SGHRS, YFSETQ. CDR3 length: 15 residues. V lost 0 bases, J lost 7 bases, and 6 bases stayed unmatched. In DNA form, the CDR3 reads TGCGCCAGCAGCTTGGTACTAGCGGGTTCAAATACGCAGTATTTT. Translating gives CASSLVLAGSNTQYF.

Comments on this clone: Other DNA sequences within the sample encode an identical CDR3. The chain uses TRBV29-1 and TRBJ1-1, with no clear D. Looked up from germline, CDR1 is SQVTM and CDR2 is ANQGSEA. V dropped 4 bases and J dropped 1 base, with 4 bases sitting between them. CDR3 size: 11 residues. The CDR3 DNA is TGCAGCGTTGGAGCGAACACTGAAGCTTTCTTT. It yields the protein CSVGANTEAFF.

The rearrangement joins TRBV11-1 to TRBJ1-1; 7 bases are shared with TRBD1. J gave up 1 base and V 1 base, and 6 bases lay outside the gene matches. This CDR3 comprises 16 residues. Germline CDR1 reads SGHAT; CDR2 reads FQDESV (reference sequence). In nucleotides, the CDR3 is TGTGCCAGCAGCTTAGGGACAGGCTCAGCGAACACTGAAGCTTTCTTT. It translates to CASSLGTGSANTEAFF.

In this sample, this clone turned up a few times. The chain joins TRBV29-1 to TRBJ1-1, with 9 bases aligning to TRBD1. The V and J ends lost 6 bases and 5 bases, in that order; junction bases with no gene match: 1. CDR1 and CDR2 from the germline V gene are SQVTM and ANQGSEA. This CDR3 is built from 11 residues. Written as DNA, the CDR3 is TGCAGCGTGACAGGGGGTACTGAAGCTTTCTTT. Translated, it gives CSVTGGTEAFF. Filled out from reference TRBV29-1 and TRBJ1-1, the complete variable domain reads SAVISQKPSRDICQRGTSLTIQCQVDSQVTMMFWYRQQPGQSLTLIATANQGSEATYESGFVIDKFPISRPNLTFSTLTVSNMSPEDSSIYLCSVTGGTEAFFGQGTRLTVV.

The chain couples TRBV6-5 to TRBJ2-7, with 12 bases identical to TRBD1. This CDR3 contains 15 residues. V was clipped by 4 bases and J by 2 bases; unmatched bases: 3. Germline CDR1 is MNHEY and CDR2 is SVGAGI. The CDR3 DNA is TGTGCCAGCAGTTTTGGGACAGGGGGCCCCTACGAGCAGTACTTC. It specifies CASSFGTGGPYEQYF.

The rearrangement links TRBV30 to TRBJ1-2; TRBD1 matches 7 bases. The CDR3 is 13 residues long. With 3 bases clipped from V and 2 bases from J, the junction kept 3 bases outside the gene matches. Germline V CDR1 and CDR2: GTSNPN, SVGIG (reference sequence). The CDR3 nucleotides are TGTGCCTGGAGCAGGGACAGAAACTATGGCTACACCTTC. Its protein product is CAWSRDRNYGYTF.

Of note for this clone: Other DNA sequences within the sample encode an identical CDR3. V and J are TRBV29-1 and TRBJ1-1, with D unresolved. Germline V gene data show CDR1 as SQVTM and CDR2 as ANQGSEA. Trimming took off 4 bases at V and 1 base at J, with 10 bases between the two ends. The CDR3 has 13 amino acids. The CDR3 nucleotides read TGCAGCGTTGTGGGTCGGAGGAACACTGAAGCTTTCTTT. Amino acid sequence: CSVVGRRNTEAFF. Looking up the rest from reference TRBV29-1 and TRBJ1-1 gives the full variable domain: SAVISQKPSRDICQRGTSLTIQCQVDSQVTMMFWYRQQPGQSLTLIATANQGSEATYESGFVIDKFPISRPNLTFSTLTVSNMSPEDSSIYLCSVVGRRNTEAFFGQGTRLTVV.

The rearrangement joins TRBV5-1 to TRBJ1-6, with D perhaps TRBD1 (5 bases). This CDR3 is 15 amino acids long. The germline V gene has CDR1 SGHRS and CDR2 YFSETQ. The V and J ends lost 4 bases and 8 bases respectively, with 16 bases between them. The CDR3 DNA follows: TGCGCCAGCAGCAGATCGGGACTGGGGGATTCACCCCTCCACTTT. Its translation is CASSRSGLGDSPLHF. The full variable domain, with the rest looked up from reference TRBV5-1 and TRBJ1-6, is KAGVTQTPRYLIKTRGQQVTLSCSPISGHRSVSWYQQTPGQGLQFLFEYFSETQRNKGNFPGRFSGRQFSNSRSEMNVSTLELGDSALYLCASSRSGLGDSPLHFGNGTRLTVT.

This clone has just a few counts. The chain carries TRBV2 and TRBJ2-2, with D tentatively TRBD1 (6 bases). The V and J ends lost 5 bases and 4 bases respectively, with 11 bases between them. The CDR3 spans 14 residues. CDR1 is SNHLY, CDR2 FYNNEI, per germline. The CDR3 nucleotides read TGTGCCAGCAGTCCTCAGGGGTTCACCGGGGAGCTGTTTTTT. It is translated as CASSPQGFTGELFF.